This is a list of T cell receptor beta chains from one sample in a study of cytomegalovirus exposure and HLA in healthy donors. Here immunoSEQ multiplex PCR was the method, and the copy in TCRdb shows in-frame clones only, minus some. The sample has about 190,000 clones; roughly four fifths are singletons. The sample comprised PBMCs. The receptors were gathered from a woman under 40 in good health and CMV-seronegative. Each CDR3 is given with its conserved first and last residue. The order of the fields is D gene, J gene, clone size, V gene, CDR3 DNA, CDR3 protein. The D gene is left open where the match is weak. The size field is filled for only some rows; it gives once, few, many or a size class.

d_gene: NA
j_gene: TRBJ2-7
abundance: NA
v_gene: TRBV27
CDR3nt: TGTGCCAGCAGTTTACGGCTAGCTTCCTACGAGCAGTACTTC
CDR3aa: CASSLRLASYEQYF

d_gene: TRBD2
j_gene: TRBJ2-7
abundance: NA
v_gene: TRBV4-3
CDR3nt: TGCGCCAGCAGCCCGGATACTAGCGGACTATCCTACGAGCAGTACTTC
CDR3aa: CASSPDTSGLSYEQYF

d_gene: NA
j_gene: TRBJ1-2
abundance: NA
v_gene: TRBV2
CDR3nt: TGTGCCAGCAGTCTTAACCCCGGGTTTTACGGCTACACCTTC
CDR3aa: CASSLNPGFYGYTF

d_gene: NA
j_gene: TRBJ2-3
abundance: few
v_gene: TRBV7-9
CDR3nt: TGTGCCAGCAGCTTATGGACTACAATCAGCACAGATACGCAGTATTTT
CDR3aa: CASSLWTTISTDTQYF

d_gene: NA
j_gene: TRBJ2-7
abundance: NA
v_gene: TRBV7-2
CDR3nt: TGTGCCAGCAGCTGGCGGAGGGTGGCCGGAGGGGCCTACGAGCAGTACTTC
CDR3aa: CASSWRRVAGGAYEQYF

d_gene: TRBD1
j_gene: TRBJ2-6
abundance: NA
v_gene: TRBV18
CDR3nt: TGTGCCAGCTCACCACTTCACGGGACAGGGGGCTCTGGGGCCAACGTCCTGACTTTC
CDR3aa: CASSPLHGTGGSGANVLTF

d_gene: NA
j_gene: TRBJ1-1
abundance: few
v_gene: TRBV4-3
CDR3nt: TGCGCCAGCAGCCAAGATCGGGTCGGCACTGAAGCTTTCTTT
CDR3aa: CASSQDRVGTEAFF

d_gene: NA
j_gene: TRBJ2-7
abundance: NA
v_gene: TRBV5-4
CDR3nt: TGTGCCAGCAGCTCCCCCCCTCACGAGCAGTACTTC
CDR3aa: CASSSPPHEQYF

d_gene: TRBD1
j_gene: TRBJ1-2
abundance: NA
v_gene: TRBV7-2
CDR3nt: TGTGCCAGCAGCTTAGCCGGGACAGGGGTTTATGGCTACACCTTC
CDR3aa: CASSLAGTGVYGYTF

d_gene: TRBD2
j_gene: TRBJ2-7
abundance: NA
v_gene: TRBV5-1
CDR3nt: TGCGCCAGCAGCTGGACCCTGGGGGGGGTTTCAGCCTACGAGCAGTACTTC
CDR3aa: CASSWTLGGVSAYEQYF

d_gene: NA
j_gene: TRBJ1-1
abundance: NA
v_gene: TRBV16
CDR3nt: TGTGCCAGCAGCCAAAGGGGAGCGGGCACTGAAGCTTTCTTT
CDR3aa: CASSQRGAGTEAFF

d_gene: TRBD1
j_gene: TRBJ2-7
abundance: once
v_gene: TRBV5-1
CDR3nt: TGCGCCAGCAGCTTGTTCGGACAGGGGACCTACGAGCAGTACTTC
CDR3aa: CASSLFGQGTYEQYF

d_gene: NA
j_gene: TRBJ2-7
abundance: NA
v_gene: TRBV4-1
CDR3nt: TGCGCCAGCAGCACACTCCGACCCGACAGATCCTACGAGCAGTACTTC
CDR3aa: CASSTLRPDRSYEQYF

d_gene: TRBD1
j_gene: TRBJ2-7
abundance: NA
v_gene: TRBV18
CDR3nt: TGTGCCAGCTCACCACCGACAGGGACCGAGGGGCAGTACTTC
CDR3aa: CASSPPTGTEGQYF

d_gene: NA
j_gene: TRBJ2-7
abundance: few
v_gene: TRBV28
CDR3nt: TGTGCCAGCAGTTTGCCGGGGGGCGATGTGTACGAGCAGTACTTC
CDR3aa: CASSLPGGDVYEQYF

d_gene: TRBD2
j_gene: TRBJ2-1
abundance: NA
v_gene: TRBV2
CDR3nt: TGTGCCAGCAGTGAAGTGCGGGAGGGGGGCAAGGAGCAGTTCTTC
CDR3aa: CASSEVREGGKEQFF

d_gene: TRBD1
j_gene: TRBJ2-7
abundance: NA
v_gene: TRBV4-2
CDR3nt: TGTGCCAGCAGCCCCAGGACAGGCCATGCCCTATACGAGCAGTACTTC
CDR3aa: CASSPRTGHALYEQYF

d_gene: NA
j_gene: TRBJ1-2
abundance: NA
v_gene: TRBV7-2
CDR3nt: TGTGCCAGCAGCTCCTCCCAAGCCCTGGCTAACTATGGCTACACCTTC
CDR3aa: CASSSSQALANYGYTF

d_gene: NA
j_gene: TRBJ2-7
abundance: NA
v_gene: TRBV7-2
CDR3nt: TGTGCCAGCAGCTCCATTACAGGACTATCGGGCGAGCAGTACTTC
CDR3aa: CASSSITGLSGEQYF

d_gene: NA
j_gene: TRBJ1-1
abundance: NA
v_gene: TRBV28
CDR3nt: TGTGCCAGCAGTTCCACAGGGCTCCCTGAAGCTTTCTTT
CDR3aa: CASSSTGLPEAFF

d_gene: TRBD1
j_gene: TRBJ2-7
abundance: NA
v_gene: TRBV19
CDR3nt: TGTGCCAGTAGTACTTTACCGGGACAGGGCTCCTACGAGCAGTACTTC
CDR3aa: CASSTLPGQGSYEQYF

d_gene: TRBD2
j_gene: TRBJ2-3
abundance: NA
v_gene: TRBV11-3
CDR3nt: TGTGCCAGCAGCTCAAGGGGGACGGGGGGGGGCACAGATACGCAGTATTTT
CDR3aa: CASSSRGTGGGTDTQYF

d_gene: NA
j_gene: TRBJ2-7
abundance: few
v_gene: TRBV7-2
CDR3nt: TGTGCCAGCAGCTTACACAGGTCCTACGAGCAGTACTTC
CDR3aa: CASSLHRSYEQYF

d_gene: NA
j_gene: TRBJ1-5
abundance: NA
v_gene: TRBV29-1
CDR3nt: TGCAGCGTTGGACAGAGCAATCAGCCCCAGCATTTT
CDR3aa: CSVGQSNQPQHF

d_gene: NA
j_gene: TRBJ2-7
abundance: NA
v_gene: TRBV5-1
CDR3nt: TGCGCCAGCAGCTTGGCCGGGGGTAGCTCCTACGAGCAGTACTTC
CDR3aa: CASSLAGGSSYEQYF

d_gene: NA
j_gene: TRBJ2-7
abundance: NA
v_gene: TRBV5-6
CDR3nt: TGTGCCAGCAGCTTTCTCCACGAGCAGTACTTC
CDR3aa: CASSFLHEQYF

d_gene: TRBD1
j_gene: TRBJ2-2
abundance: NA
v_gene: TRBV7-9
CDR3nt: TGTGCCAGCAGCCCGGACAGGGGGCTGGCCGGGGAGCTGTTTTTT
CDR3aa: CASSPDRGLAGELFF

d_gene: NA
j_gene: TRBJ1-1
abundance: NA
v_gene: TRBV6-5
CDR3nt: TGTGCCAGCAGTGAAGTCTGGAGGGACACTGAAGCTTTCTTT
CDR3aa: CASSEVWRDTEAFF

d_gene: TRBD2
j_gene: TRBJ2-1
abundance: NA
v_gene: TRBV15
CDR3nt: TGTGCCACCAGCACCTCCCCTTTAGCGGGGAGGCCATACAATGAGCAGTTCTTC
CDR3aa: CATSTSPLAGRPYNEQFF

d_gene: TRBD2
j_gene: TRBJ2-3
abundance: NA
v_gene: TRBV27
CDR3nt: TGTGCCAGCAGTTTATATGCCCGACTAGCGGGGAACACAGATACGCAGTATTTT
CDR3aa: CASSLYARLAGNTDTQYF

d_gene: TRBD1
j_gene: TRBJ1-2
abundance: few
v_gene: TRBV28
CDR3nt: TGTGCCAGCAGCTCCGCGGGGGGACAGGGAACAACCTATGGCTACACCTTC
CDR3aa: CASSSAGGQGTTYGYTF

d_gene: TRBD1
j_gene: TRBJ1-1
abundance: few
v_gene: TRBV6-6
CDR3nt: TGTGCCAGCAACGAACATACAGGGGACACTGAAGCTTTCTTT
CDR3aa: CASNEHTGDTEAFF

d_gene: TRBD2
j_gene: TRBJ2-5
abundance: NA
v_gene: TRBV5-1
CDR3nt: TGCGCCAGCAGCCACGGGACTACCGAAGAGACCCAGTACTTC
CDR3aa: CASSHGTTEETQYF

d_gene: TRBD1
j_gene: TRBJ1-6
abundance: NA
v_gene: TRBV19
CDR3nt: TGTGCCAGTAGTGGGGGACAGGGGCGGTCACCCCTCCACTTT
CDR3aa: CASSGGQGRSPLHF

d_gene: TRBD2
j_gene: TRBJ2-7
abundance: NA
v_gene: TRBV4-3
CDR3nt: TGCGCCAGCAGCCGAGGGACTAGCGGCTCCTACGAGCAGTACTTC
CDR3aa: CASSRGTSGSYEQYF

d_gene: NA
j_gene: TRBJ2-3
abundance: NA
v_gene: TRBV4-3
CDR3nt: TGCGCCAGCAGCCAAGATTTGGCTTTAGGGGCAGATACGCAGTATTTT
CDR3aa: CASSQDLALGADTQYF

d_gene: TRBD1
j_gene: TRBJ1-5
abundance: NA
v_gene: TRBV15
CDR3nt: TGTGCCACCAGCAGACAGGGGGCAAGCAATCAGCCCCAGCATTTT
CDR3aa: CATSRQGASNQPQHF

d_gene: NA
j_gene: TRBJ1-1
abundance: NA
v_gene: TRBV6-1
CDR3nt: TGTGCCAGCAGTGTACAGGTACTCTCGGAAGCTTTCTTT
CDR3aa: CASSVQVLSEAFF

d_gene: NA
j_gene: TRBJ2-2
abundance: NA
v_gene: TRBV9
CDR3nt: TGTGCCAGCAGCGTAATAGCGACCGGGGAGCTGTTTTTT
CDR3aa: CASSVIATGELFF

d_gene: NA
j_gene: TRBJ1-2
abundance: NA
v_gene: TRBV9
CDR3nt: TGTGCCAGCAGCGCCTACTCGGCGGGATACGGCTACACCTTC
CDR3aa: CASSAYSAGYGYTF

d_gene: NA
j_gene: TRBJ2-2
abundance: NA
v_gene: TRBV7-9
CDR3nt: TGTGCCAGCAGCTTAGGTGCAGGTTCGAACACCGGGGAGCTGTTTTTT
CDR3aa: CASSLGAGSNTGELFF

d_gene: TRBD1
j_gene: TRBJ2-7
abundance: NA
v_gene: TRBV30
CDR3nt: TGTGCCTGGAGTGCGGACAGGGTCAACGAGCAGTACTTC
CDR3aa: CAWSADRVNEQYF

d_gene: TRBD2
j_gene: TRBJ2-5
abundance: NA
v_gene: TRBV30
CDR3nt: TGTGCCTGGGGAGGTATTAGCGGGAGAGGTTCCCAGTACTTC
CDR3aa: CAWGGISGRGSQYF

d_gene: NA
j_gene: TRBJ2-6
abundance: NA
v_gene: TRBV7-3
CDR3nt: TGTGCCAGCAGCTTAAATGGAGCATCTGGGGCCAACGTCCTGACTTTC
CDR3aa: CASSLNGASGANVLTF

d_gene: NA
j_gene: TRBJ2-4
abundance: NA
v_gene: TRBV9
CDR3nt: TGTGCCAGCAGCCTAAGACCCGGGGGGGTTACAGGGGGCGCGCACATTCAGTACTTC
CDR3aa: CASSLRPGGVTGGAHIQYF

d_gene: TRBD1
j_gene: TRBJ2-5
abundance: NA
v_gene: TRBV18
CDR3nt: TGTGCCAGCTCTCGACGAGGGGGCGAAGAGACCCAGTACTTC
CDR3aa: CASSRRGGEETQYF

d_gene: NA
j_gene: TRBJ1-1
abundance: NA
v_gene: TRBV5-1
CDR3nt: TGCGCCAGCAGCTCCCCATGGCGGCAGCCTAACACTGAAGCTTTCTTT
CDR3aa: CASSSPWRQPNTEAFF

d_gene: NA
j_gene: TRBJ2-3
abundance: NA
v_gene: TRBV4-1
CDR3nt: TGCGCCAGCAGCCAAGGGGGCGGGGCCCGGAACACAGATACGCAGTATTTT
CDR3aa: CASSQGGGARNTDTQYF

d_gene: TRBD1
j_gene: TRBJ2-2
abundance: NA
v_gene: TRBV7-7
CDR3nt: TGTGCCAGCAGCTTTGGGACAGGCGGCACCGGGGAGCTGTTTTTT
CDR3aa: CASSFGTGGTGELFF

d_gene: NA
j_gene: TRBJ2-4
abundance: NA
v_gene: TRBV28
CDR3nt: TGTGCCAGCAGTCTCCCCTCTTGGGGGCCCACTCTCAAAAACATTCAGTACTTC
CDR3aa: CASSLPSWGPTLKNIQYF

d_gene: TRBD2
j_gene: TRBJ2-3
abundance: NA
v_gene: TRBV7-2
CDR3nt: TGTGCCAGCAGCTTATATAGCGGGGTCGCAGATACGCAGTATTTT
CDR3aa: CASSLYSGVADTQYF

d_gene: TRBD2
j_gene: TRBJ2-1
abundance: NA
v_gene: TRBV4-3
CDR3nt: TGCGCCAGCAGCCAAGACAGCGGGGGGTCCTACAATGAGCAGTTCTTC
CDR3aa: CASSQDSGGSYNEQFF

d_gene: TRBD2
j_gene: TRBJ2-7
abundance: NA
v_gene: TRBV4-2
CDR3nt: TGTGCCAGCAGCCAAGATCGAGTACTAGCGGGAGCGCAGTACTTC
CDR3aa: CASSQDRVLAGAQYF

d_gene: TRBD1
j_gene: TRBJ1-1
abundance: NA
v_gene: TRBV6-5
CDR3nt: TGTGCCAGCAGTGGGGGGACAGGAAAGAACACTGAAGCTTTCTTT
CDR3aa: CASSGGTGKNTEAFF

d_gene: TRBD1
j_gene: TRBJ1-2
abundance: NA
v_gene: TRBV28
CDR3nt: TGTGCCAGCAGGGACCACAAGACAGGGGGGTATGGCTACACCTTC
CDR3aa: CASRDHKTGGYGYTF

d_gene: TRBD1
j_gene: TRBJ2-7
abundance: NA
v_gene: TRBV5-1
CDR3nt: TGCGCCAGCAGCCTGGGACAGGTCGGGGCCTACGAGCAGTACTTC
CDR3aa: CASSLGQVGAYEQYF